A selection of T cell receptor beta chains follows, all from one sample in a study of T cell responses to AZD1222 COVID-19 vaccine. Assay: immunoSEQ multiplex PCR; the TCRdb copy retains only in-frame clones and omits some. The table includes some 150,000 clones, 85% to 95% detected once. The specimen was peripheral blood, collected on day 0 of MenACWY control vaccination. The receptor set was obtained from an adult in good health. CDR3s include the opening cysteine and the closing phenylalanine or tryptophan. Each record gives: D gene, J gene, V gene, clone size, CDR3 DNA, CDR3 protein. D genes are given only for firm matches. Size values are once, few and many counts, or a class for expanded clones, and some rows have none.

d_call: NA; j_call: TRBJ1-2; v_call: TRBV5-6; clone_size: NA; cdr3_nt: TGTGCCAGCAGCCCCACAGGGAGAGCTAACTATGGCTACACCTTC; cdr3_aa: CASSPTGRANYGYTF
d_call: NA; j_call: TRBJ1-1; v_call: TRBV6-5; clone_size: NA; cdr3_nt: TGTGCCAGCAGGAGTTCCCACCGAGCTTTCTTT; cdr3_aa: CASRSSHRAFF
d_call: NA; j_call: TRBJ2-1; v_call: TRBV5-6; clone_size: NA; cdr3_nt: TGTGCCAGCAGCTTGAATTACTACAATGAGCAGTTCTTC; cdr3_aa: CASSLNYYNEQFF
d_call: NA; j_call: TRBJ1-2; v_call: TRBV2; clone_size: NA; cdr3_nt: TGTGCCAGCGGAAGGGGGGGGACCATATCCTTC; cdr3_aa: CASGRGGTISF
d_call: NA; j_call: TRBJ2-1; v_call: TRBV27; clone_size: NA; cdr3_nt: TGTGCCAGCAGTTTAAGGTGGGGGGGCAGGTTCGCCCCCAATGAGCAGTTCTTC; cdr3_aa: CASSLRWGGRFAPNEQFF
d_call: NA; j_call: TRBJ2-5; v_call: TRBV27; clone_size: NA; cdr3_nt: TGTGCCAGCAGTTCAACTGAGACCCAGTACTTC; cdr3_aa: CASSSTETQYF
d_call: TRBD2; j_call: TRBJ2-2; v_call: TRBV2; clone_size: NA; cdr3_nt: TGTGCCAGCTCCCTGCAGAGGGCGGGGGGGCGCACCGGGGAGCTGTTTTTT; cdr3_aa: CASSLQRAGGRTGELFF
d_call: NA; j_call: TRBJ1-1; v_call: TRBV14; clone_size: NA; cdr3_nt: TGTGCCAGCAGCCAACCGGGTCCCCCTATAGGGGCAGAAGCTTTCTTT; cdr3_aa: CASSQPGPPIGAEAFF
d_call: TRBD1; j_call: TRBJ1-2; v_call: TRBV7-9; clone_size: NA; cdr3_nt: TGTGCCAGCAGCCCTCCGGGACAGGGGGCTACTGGCTACACCTTC; cdr3_aa: CASSPPGQGATGYTF
d_call: NA; j_call: TRBJ2-5; v_call: TRBV14; clone_size: NA; cdr3_nt: TGTGCCAGCAGCCAAGATGGGGAGACCCAGTACTTC; cdr3_aa: CASSQDGETQYF
d_call: NA; j_call: TRBJ2-1; v_call: TRBV2; clone_size: NA; cdr3_nt: TGTGCCAGCAGTGAAAGGGGCGGCGCCTACAATGAGCAGTTCTTC; cdr3_aa: CASSERGGAYNEQFF
d_call: NA; j_call: TRBJ1-1; v_call: TRBV2; clone_size: once; cdr3_nt: TGTGCCAGCAGTTGGGACGGAATGAACACTGAAGCTTTCTTT; cdr3_aa: CASSWDGMNTEAFF
d_call: NA; j_call: TRBJ2-1; v_call: TRBV6-5; clone_size: NA; cdr3_nt: TGTGCCAGCAGTTACGATGTGACTTACAATGAGCAGTTCTTC; cdr3_aa: CASSYDVTYNEQFF
d_call: NA; j_call: TRBJ1-3; v_call: TRBV18; clone_size: NA; cdr3_nt: TGTGCCAGCTCACCACGGATGACAGCTAACTCTGGAAACACCATATATTTT; cdr3_aa: CASSPRMTANSGNTIYF
d_call: NA; j_call: TRBJ1-2; v_call: TRBV29-1; clone_size: NA; cdr3_nt: TGCAGCGTTGAGAGGGACTATGGCTACACCTTC; cdr3_aa: CSVERDYGYTF
d_call: TRBD1; j_call: TRBJ1-2; v_call: TRBV5-1; clone_size: NA; cdr3_nt: TGCGCCAGCAGCCGAGAAGAGGACAGGGCGAGGCATGGCTACACCTTC; cdr3_aa: CASSREEDRARHGYTF
d_call: NA; j_call: TRBJ2-5; v_call: TRBV4-1; clone_size: NA; cdr3_nt: TGCGCCAGCAGCCTCGACGTTCAGGGAGAGACCCAGTACTTC; cdr3_aa: CASSLDVQGETQYF
d_call: TRBD2; j_call: TRBJ2-1; v_call: TRBV7-7; clone_size: NA; cdr3_nt: TGTGCCAGCAGCCCCCAGCGGGGGCCATTCAATGAGCAGTTCTTC; cdr3_aa: CASSPQRGPFNEQFF
d_call: TRBD2; j_call: TRBJ2-5; v_call: TRBV25-1; clone_size: NA; cdr3_nt: TGTGCCAGCAGTGCCCTAGCGGGGAGGGGCGTGGAGACCCAGTACTTC; cdr3_aa: CASSALAGRGVETQYF
d_call: TRBD2; j_call: TRBJ2-5; v_call: TRBV13; clone_size: NA; cdr3_nt: TGTGCCAGCAGCGTATGGACTAGCAGAAAAGAGACCCAGTACTTC; cdr3_aa: CASSVWTSRKETQYF
d_call: NA; j_call: TRBJ1-2; v_call: TRBV4-3; clone_size: NA; cdr3_nt: TGCGCCAGCAGCCAGGAAAGCAGGACCTCTAACTATGGCTACACCTTC; cdr3_aa: CASSQESRTSNYGYTF
d_call: NA; j_call: TRBJ1-1; v_call: TRBV19; clone_size: NA; cdr3_nt: TGTGCCAGTAGTCCCCATTTGAGGACTGAAGCTTTCTTT; cdr3_aa: CASSPHLRTEAFF
d_call: TRBD1; j_call: TRBJ2-7; v_call: TRBV2; clone_size: NA; cdr3_nt: TGTGCCAGCAGTGGACAGGGATTGAGCTACGAGCAGTACTTC; cdr3_aa: CASSGQGLSYEQYF
d_call: NA; j_call: TRBJ1-1; v_call: TRBV29-1; clone_size: NA; cdr3_nt: TGCAGCGTTGGTTCGTCGACGGCTGAAGCTTTCTTT; cdr3_aa: CSVGSSTAEAFF
d_call: NA; j_call: TRBJ1-1; v_call: TRBV2; clone_size: NA; cdr3_nt: TGTGCCAGCTCTGGGACGGTGAACACTGAAGCTTTCTTT; cdr3_aa: CASSGTVNTEAFF
d_call: NA; j_call: TRBJ2-1; v_call: TRBV5-1; clone_size: NA; cdr3_nt: TGCGCCAGCAGCCCCCAGACAGGAGCAAATGAGCAGTTCTTC; cdr3_aa: CASSPQTGANEQFF
d_call: NA; j_call: TRBJ1-1; v_call: TRBV5-4; clone_size: NA; cdr3_nt: TGTGCCAGCAGCTACTTTTCCGGAGCTAAGAACACTGAAGCTTTCTTT; cdr3_aa: CASSYFSGAKNTEAFF
d_call: TRBD1; j_call: TRBJ1-5; v_call: TRBV19; clone_size: NA; cdr3_nt: TGTGCCAGTACCCTCCTTCCGGCCGGGACAGGGTCGGACAATCAGCCCCAGCATTTT; cdr3_aa: CASTLLPAGTGSDNQPQHF
d_call: NA; j_call: TRBJ1-2; v_call: TRBV3-1/TRBV3-2; clone_size: once; cdr3_nt: TGTGCCAGCAGCCCAAGTCTGAGCTATGGCTACACCTTC; cdr3_aa: CASSPSLSYGYTF
d_call: NA; j_call: TRBJ2-5; v_call: TRBV6-5; clone_size: NA; cdr3_nt: TGTGCCAGCAGTTACGACGGATTAGAGACCCAGTACTTC; cdr3_aa: CASSYDGLETQYF
d_call: NA; j_call: TRBJ1-5; v_call: TRBV19; clone_size: NA; cdr3_nt: TGTGCCAGTAGTCAGGGGCGGATTCAGCCCCAGCATTTT; cdr3_aa: CASSQGRIQPQHF
d_call: NA; j_call: TRBJ1-6; v_call: TRBV5-8; clone_size: NA; cdr3_nt: TGTGCCAGCACCAGGCGAGGGTCCTATAATTCACCCCTCCACTTT; cdr3_aa: CASTRRGSYNSPLHF
d_call: NA; j_call: TRBJ1-6; v_call: TRBV2; clone_size: NA; cdr3_nt: TGTGCCAGCAGTGAAGAAGGGCGGACAGTTGGCTCACCCCTCCACTTT; cdr3_aa: CASSEEGRTVGSPLHF
d_call: NA; j_call: TRBJ1-4; v_call: TRBV2; clone_size: NA; cdr3_nt: TGTGCCACAAAGGACGGCCGTAATGAAAAACTGTTTTTT; cdr3_aa: CATKDGRNEKLFF
d_call: TRBD1; j_call: TRBJ2-7; v_call: TRBV19; clone_size: NA; cdr3_nt: TGTGCCAGTAGTTCTGAATTGAGACAGGGGGGCTACGAGCAGTACTTC; cdr3_aa: CASSSELRQGGYEQYF